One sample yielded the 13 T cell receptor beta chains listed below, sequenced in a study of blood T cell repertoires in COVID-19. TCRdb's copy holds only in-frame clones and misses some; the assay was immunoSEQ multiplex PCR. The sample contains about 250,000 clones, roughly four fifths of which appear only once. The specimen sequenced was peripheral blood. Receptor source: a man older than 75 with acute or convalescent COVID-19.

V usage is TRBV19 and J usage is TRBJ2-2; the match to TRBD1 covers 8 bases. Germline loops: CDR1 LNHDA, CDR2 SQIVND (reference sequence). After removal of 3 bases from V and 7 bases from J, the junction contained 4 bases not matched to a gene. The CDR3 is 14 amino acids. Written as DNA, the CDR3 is TGTGCCAGTAGTATGGCAGGGGGCAGCGGGGAGCTGTTTTTT. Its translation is CASSMAGGSGELFF.

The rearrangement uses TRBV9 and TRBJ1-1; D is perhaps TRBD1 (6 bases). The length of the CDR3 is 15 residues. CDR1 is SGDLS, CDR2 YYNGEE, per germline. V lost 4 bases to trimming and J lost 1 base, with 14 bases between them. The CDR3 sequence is CASSPAGATNTEAFF. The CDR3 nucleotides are TGTGCCAGCAGCCCCGCGGGGGCCACGAACACTGAAGCTTTCTTT.

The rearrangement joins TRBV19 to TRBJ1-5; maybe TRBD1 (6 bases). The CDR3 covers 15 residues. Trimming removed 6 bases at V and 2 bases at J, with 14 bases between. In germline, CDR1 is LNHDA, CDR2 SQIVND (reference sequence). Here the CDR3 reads CASRAVGARNQPQHF. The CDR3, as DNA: TGTGCCAGTAGGGCGGTGGGGGCACGCAATCAGCCCCAGCATTTT.

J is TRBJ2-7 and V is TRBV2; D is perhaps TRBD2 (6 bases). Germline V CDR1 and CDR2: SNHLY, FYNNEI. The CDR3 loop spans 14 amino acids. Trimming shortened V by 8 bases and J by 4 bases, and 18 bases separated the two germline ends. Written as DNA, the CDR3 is TGTGCCAGCCAAAGGCGGGGATCAAGGTACGAGCAGTACTTC. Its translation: CASQRRGSRYEQYF.

The chain's CDR3 is CATGTGGTEAFF. As DNA, the CDR3 is TGTGCCACCGGGACAGGTGGAACTGAAGCTTTCTTT. The V gene is TRBV10-3, the J gene TRBJ1-1, with 8 bases matching TRBD1. The J segment lost 5 bases and the V segment lost 10 bases, leaving 6 bases of the junction unmatched. In germline, CDR1 is ENHRY, CDR2 SYGVKD. CDR3 length: 12 amino acids.

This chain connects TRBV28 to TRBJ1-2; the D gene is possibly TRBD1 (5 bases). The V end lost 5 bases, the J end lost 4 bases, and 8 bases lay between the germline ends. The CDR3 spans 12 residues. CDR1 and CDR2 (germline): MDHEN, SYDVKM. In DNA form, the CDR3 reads TGTGCCAGCAGTCAAACAGGCTATGGCTACACCTTC. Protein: CASSQTGYGYTF.

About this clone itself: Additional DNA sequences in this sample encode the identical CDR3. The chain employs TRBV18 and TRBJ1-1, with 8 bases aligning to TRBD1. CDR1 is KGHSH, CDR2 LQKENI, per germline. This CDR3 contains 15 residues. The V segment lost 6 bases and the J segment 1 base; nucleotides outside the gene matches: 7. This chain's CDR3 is CASSLQGARNTEAFF. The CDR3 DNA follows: TGTGCCAGCTCCCTCCAGGGGGCCCGGAACACTGAAGCTTTCTTT.

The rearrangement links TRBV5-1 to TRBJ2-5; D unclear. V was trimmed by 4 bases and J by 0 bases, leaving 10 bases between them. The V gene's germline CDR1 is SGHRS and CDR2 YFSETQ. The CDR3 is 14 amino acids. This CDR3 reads CASSAYRDQETQYF. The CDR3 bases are TGCGCCAGCAGCGCGTACCGGGACCAAGAGACCCAGTACTTC.

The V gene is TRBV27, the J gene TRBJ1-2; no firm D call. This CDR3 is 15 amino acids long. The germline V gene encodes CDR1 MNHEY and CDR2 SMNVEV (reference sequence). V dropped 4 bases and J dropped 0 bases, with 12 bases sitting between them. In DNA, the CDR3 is TGTGCCAGCAGTTCAACGCGGGAAACTAACTATGGCTACACCTTC. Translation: CASSSTRETNYGYTF.

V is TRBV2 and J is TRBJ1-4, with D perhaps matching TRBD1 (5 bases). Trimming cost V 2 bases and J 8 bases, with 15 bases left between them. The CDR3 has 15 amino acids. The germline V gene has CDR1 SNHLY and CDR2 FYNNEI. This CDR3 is CASSERGGGYEKLFF. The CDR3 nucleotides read TGTGCCAGCAGTGAAAGGGGCGGCGGTTACGAAAAACTGTTTTTT.

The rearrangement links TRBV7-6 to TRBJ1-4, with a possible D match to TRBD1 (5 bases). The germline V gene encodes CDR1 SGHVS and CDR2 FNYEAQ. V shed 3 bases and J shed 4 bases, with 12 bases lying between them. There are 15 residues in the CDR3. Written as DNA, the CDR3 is TGTGCCAGCAGCTTTAGTGGGGGGGGTAATGAAAAACTGTTTTTT. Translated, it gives CASSFSGGGNEKLFF. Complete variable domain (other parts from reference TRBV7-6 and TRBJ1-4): GAGVSQSPRYKVTKRGQDVALRCDPISGHVSLYWYRQALGQGPEFLTYFNYEAQQDKSGLPNDRFSAERPEGSISTLTIQRTEQRDSAMYRCASSFSGGGNEKLFFGSGTQLSVL.

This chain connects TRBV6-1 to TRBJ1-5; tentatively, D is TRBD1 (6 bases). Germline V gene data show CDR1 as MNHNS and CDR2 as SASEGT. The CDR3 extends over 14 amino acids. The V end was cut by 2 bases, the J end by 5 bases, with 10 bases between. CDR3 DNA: TGTGCCAGCAGTGAACAGGGGTATGATCAGCCCCAGCATTTT. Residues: CASSEQGYDQPQHF.

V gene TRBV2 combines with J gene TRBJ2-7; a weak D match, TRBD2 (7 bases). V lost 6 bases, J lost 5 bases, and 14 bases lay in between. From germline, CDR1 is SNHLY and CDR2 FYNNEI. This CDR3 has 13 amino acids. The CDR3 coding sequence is TGTGCCAGCAGATGGGGGGGGCGACACGAGCAGTACTTC. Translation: CASRWGGRHEQYF. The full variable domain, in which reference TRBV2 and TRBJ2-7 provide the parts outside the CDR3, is EPEVTQTPSHQVTQMGQEVILRCVPISNHLYFYWYRQILGQKVEFLVSFYNNEISEKSEIFDDQFSVERPDGSNFTLKIRSTKLEDSAMYFCASRWGGRHEQYFGPGTRLTVT.